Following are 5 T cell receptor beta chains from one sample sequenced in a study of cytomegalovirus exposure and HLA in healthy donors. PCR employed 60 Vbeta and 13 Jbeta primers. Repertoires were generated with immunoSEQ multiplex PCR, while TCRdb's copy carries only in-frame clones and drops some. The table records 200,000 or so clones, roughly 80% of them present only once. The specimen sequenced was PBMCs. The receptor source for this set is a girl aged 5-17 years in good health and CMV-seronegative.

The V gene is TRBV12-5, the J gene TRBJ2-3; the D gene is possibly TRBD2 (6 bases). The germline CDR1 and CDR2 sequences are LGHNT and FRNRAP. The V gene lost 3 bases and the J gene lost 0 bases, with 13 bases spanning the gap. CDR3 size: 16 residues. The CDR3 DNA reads TGTGCTAGTGGTTTTGGGACTGCGTCTAGCACAGATACGCAGTATTTT. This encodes CASGFGTASSTDTQYF.

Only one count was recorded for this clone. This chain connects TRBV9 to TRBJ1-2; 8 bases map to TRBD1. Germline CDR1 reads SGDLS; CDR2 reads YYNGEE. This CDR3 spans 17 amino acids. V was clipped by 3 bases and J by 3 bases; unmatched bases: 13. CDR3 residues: CASSDSASGQGHYGYTF. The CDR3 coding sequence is TGTGCCAGCAGCGACTCTGCTTCCGGACAGGGACACTATGGCTACACCTTC.

The CDR3 DNA reads TGTGCTAGTGGTGAGGGTTTGAACACTGAAGCTTTCTTT. Its protein is CASGEGLNTEAFF. The chain employs TRBV12-5 and TRBJ1-1; no firm D call. The CDR3 covers 13 residues. The V end lost 5 bases, the J end lost 0 bases, and 7 bases lay between the germline ends. CDR1 and CDR2 (germline): LGHNT, FRNRAP.

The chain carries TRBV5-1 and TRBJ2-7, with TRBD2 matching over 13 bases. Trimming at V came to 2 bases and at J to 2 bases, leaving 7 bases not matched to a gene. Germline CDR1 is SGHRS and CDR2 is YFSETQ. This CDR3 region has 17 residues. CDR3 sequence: CASSFGLAGELTYEQYF. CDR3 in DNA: TGCGCCAGCAGCTTTGGACTAGCGGGGGAACTAACCTACGAGCAGTACTTC.

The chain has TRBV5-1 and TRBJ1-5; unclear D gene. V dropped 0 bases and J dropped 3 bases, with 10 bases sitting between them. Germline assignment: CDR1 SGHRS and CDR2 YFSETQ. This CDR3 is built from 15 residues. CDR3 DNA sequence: TGCGCCAGCAGCTTGGGAGCGTCAAACAATCAGCCCCAGCATTTT. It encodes CASSLGASNNQPQHF.